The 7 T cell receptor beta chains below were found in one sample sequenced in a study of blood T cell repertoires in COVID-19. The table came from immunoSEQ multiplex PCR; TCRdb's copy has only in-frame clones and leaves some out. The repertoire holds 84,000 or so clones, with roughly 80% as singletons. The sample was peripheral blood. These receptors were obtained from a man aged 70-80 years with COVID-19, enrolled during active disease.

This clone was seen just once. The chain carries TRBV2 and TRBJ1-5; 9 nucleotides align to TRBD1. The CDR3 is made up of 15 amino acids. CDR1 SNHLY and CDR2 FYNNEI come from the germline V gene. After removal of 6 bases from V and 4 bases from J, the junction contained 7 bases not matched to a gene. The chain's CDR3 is CASRSGTGINQPQHF. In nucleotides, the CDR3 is TGTGCCAGCAGATCCGGGACAGGGATAAATCAGCCCCAGCATTTT.

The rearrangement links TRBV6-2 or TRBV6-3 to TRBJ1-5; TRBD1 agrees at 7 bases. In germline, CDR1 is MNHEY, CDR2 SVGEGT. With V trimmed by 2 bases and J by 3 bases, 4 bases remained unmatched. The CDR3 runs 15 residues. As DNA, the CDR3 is TGTGCCAGCAGTTACGGAGGGACAGACAATCAGCCCCAGCATTTT. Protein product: CASSYGGTDNQPQHF.

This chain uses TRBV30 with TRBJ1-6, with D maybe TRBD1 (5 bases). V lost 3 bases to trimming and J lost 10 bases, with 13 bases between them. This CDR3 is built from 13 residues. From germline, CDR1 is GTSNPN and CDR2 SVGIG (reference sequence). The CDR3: CAWRPGGESPLHF. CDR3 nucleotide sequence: TGTGCCTGGAGGCCGGGGGGGGAATCACCCCTCCACTTT.

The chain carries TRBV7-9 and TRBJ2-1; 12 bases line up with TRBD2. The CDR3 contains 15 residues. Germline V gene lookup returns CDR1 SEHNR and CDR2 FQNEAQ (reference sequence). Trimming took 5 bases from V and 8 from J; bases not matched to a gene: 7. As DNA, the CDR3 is TGTGCCAGCAGCGCGACTAGCGGGAGCTGGGATGAGCAGTTCTTC. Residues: CASSATSGSWDEQFF.

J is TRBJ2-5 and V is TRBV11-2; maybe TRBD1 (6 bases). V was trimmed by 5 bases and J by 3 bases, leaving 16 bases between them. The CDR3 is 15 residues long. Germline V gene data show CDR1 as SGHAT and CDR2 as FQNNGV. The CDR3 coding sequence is TGTGCCAGCAGCAGAGCGCCAAACAGGGAAGAGACCCAGTACTTC. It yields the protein CASSRAPNREETQYF.

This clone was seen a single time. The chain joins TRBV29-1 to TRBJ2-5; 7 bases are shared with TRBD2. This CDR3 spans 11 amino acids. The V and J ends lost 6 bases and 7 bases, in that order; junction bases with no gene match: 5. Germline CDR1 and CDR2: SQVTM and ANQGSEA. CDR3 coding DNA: TGCAGCGTCGTGGGGGGGTTGACCCAGTACTTC. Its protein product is CSVVGGLTQYF. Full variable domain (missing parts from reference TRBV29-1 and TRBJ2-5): SAVISQKPSRDICQRGTSLTIQCQVDSQVTMMFWYRQQPGQSLTLIATANQGSEATYESGFVIDKFPISRPNLTFSTLTVSNMSPEDSSIYLCSVVGGLTQYFGPGTRLLVL.

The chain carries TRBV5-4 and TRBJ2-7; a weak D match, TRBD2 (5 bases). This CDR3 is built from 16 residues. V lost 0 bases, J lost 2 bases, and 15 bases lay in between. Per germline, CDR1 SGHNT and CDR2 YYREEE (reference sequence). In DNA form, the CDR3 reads TGTGCCAGCAGCTTGGTTTTTCAGCGGAGCACCTACGAGCAGTACTTC. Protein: CASSLVFQRSTYEQYF.